The rows below give T cell receptor beta chains drawn from one sample of a study of control samples from healthy donors and cancer patients. TCRdb's table, derived via immunoSEQ multiplex PCR, lists solely in-frame clones and lacks some. The data hold 80,000 or so clones, with 85% to 95% observed a single time. Material: blood. Every receptor here comes from a woman aged 40 to 55 in good health. Both conserved end residues are part of each CDR3. D genes are given only for firm matches. Expanded clones are given a class, and other clones once, few, many or no size at all.

TRBD2	TRBJ2-2	TRBV5-6	NA	TGTGCCAGCAGCCAGGGACTAGGGAACACCGGGGAGCTGTTTTTT	CASSQGLGNTGELFF
NA	TRBJ2-7	TRBV29-1	NA	TGCAGCGTTGGGGTCAGGGGAGGCCTGGGGCACGAGCAGTACTTC	CSVGVRGGLGHEQYF
NA	TRBJ2-7	TRBV9	once	TGTGCCAGCAGCGCCCACGGACAGATTTCCTACGAGCAGTACTTC	CASSAHGQISYEQYF
TRBD1	TRBJ1-1	TRBV7-9	NA	TGTGCCAGCAAAACAGGGGCTATGAACACTGAAGCTTTCTTT	CASKTGAMNTEAFF
NA	TRBJ1-2	TRBV19	NA	TGTGCCAGTAGAGGCCTCGGTAATCCAGAGGGCTACACCTTC	CASRGLGNPEGYTF
TRBD2	TRBJ2-7	TRBV4-1	NA	TGCGCCAGCAGCCAAGTTTCCCCTCTGGTCGCGGGAGAGCACGAGCAGTACTTC	CASSQVSPLVAGEHEQYF
TRBD2	TRBJ2-3	TRBV7-2	NA	TGTGCCAGCAGCTTGGTTTGGGGGGGAGGGCAAGATACGCAGTATTTT	CASSLVWGGGQDTQYF
TRBD1	TRBJ2-7	TRBV10-3	few	TGTGCCATCAGTGACCCGGGACAGGGACACGAGCAGTACTTC	CAISDPGQGHEQYF
TRBD1	TRBJ1-5	TRBV2	NA	TGTGCCAGCAGTGAAGCGGGGGACAGCCTTAGCAATCAGCCCCAGCATTTT	CASSEAGDSLSNQPQHF
TRBD1	TRBJ1-6	TRBV4-2	NA	TGTGCCAGCAGCCAGGACAGGCCTAATTCACCCCTCCACTTT	CASSQDRPNSPLHF
TRBD1	TRBJ2-2	TRBV6-4	few	TGTGCCAGCAGTGACCTGGGACAGGGTTTAACCGGGGAGCTGTTTTTT	CASSDLGQGLTGELFF
TRBD1	TRBJ2-1	TRBV10-3	NA	TGTGCCATCAGTGGAGGACAGGGGGCAGCCATTGAGCAGTTCTTC	CAISGGQGAAIEQFF
TRBD1	TRBJ1-2	TRBV24-1	NA	TGTGCCACCAGTGATAGGACAGGGGATGGCTACACCTTC	CATSDRTGDGYTF
NA	TRBJ1-2	TRBV24-1	once	TGTGCCACCAGTTCGTCTTCTAACTATGGCTACACCTTC	CATSSSSNYGYTF
TRBD1	TRBJ2-7	TRBV4-1	NA	TGCGCCAGCAGCCAAATGGGACAGGGCTCCTACGAGCAGTACTTC	CASSQMGQGSYEQYF
NA	TRBJ1-4	TRBV4-2	NA	TGTGCCAGCAGCCAAGAGTTTCCTCCTGGGTTTTATAATGAAAAACTGTTTTTT	CASSQEFPPGFYNEKLFF
NA	TRBJ1-5	TRBV7-2	NA	TGTGCCAGCAGCTTAGCGGGGGACCTTAATCAGCCCCAGCATTTT	CASSLAGDLNQPQHF
NA	TRBJ1-3	TRBV19	NA	TGTGCCAGTAGTATCAGACACTCTGGAAACACCATATATTTT	CASSIRHSGNTIYF
NA	TRBJ1-1	TRBV4-1	NA	TGCGCCAGCAGCCAAGAGAATTCGGGGACTGAAGCTTTCTTT	CASSQENSGTEAFF
TRBD2	TRBJ2-7	TRBV27	NA	TGTGCCAGCAGTTTAGGGACTAGCGGCTACGAGCAGTACTTC	CASSLGTSGYEQYF
NA	TRBJ2-7	TRBV9	NA	TGTGCCAGCAGCGTAGCCACGGGTTCGGGTGAGCAGTACTTC	CASSVATGSGEQYF
NA	TRBJ2-1	TRBV24-1	NA	TGTGCCACCAGTGATCGATACTACAATGAGCAGTTCTTC	CATSDRYYNEQFF
NA	TRBJ1-2	TRBV7-8	NA	TGTGCCAGCAGCTTAGGCAGGGTGGCCTATGGCTACACCTTC	CASSLGRVAYGYTF
TRBD2	TRBJ2-7	TRBV29-1	NA	TGCAGCGTCCTCCTACTAGCGGGTCGGTACGAGCAGTACTTC	CSVLLLAGRYEQYF
TRBD2	TRBJ2-5	TRBV2	NA	TGTGCCAGCAGTCCGATTAGCGGGGTTAAGCAAGAGACCCAGTACTTC	CASSPISGVKQETQYF
NA	TRBJ2-1	TRBV4-1	NA	TGCGCCAGCAGCCCAAACAGGGCCTACAATGAGCAGTTCTTC	CASSPNRAYNEQFF
NA	TRBJ1-1	TRBV6-1	NA	TGTGCCAGCAGTGAAGCTATATGGGGGAACACTGAAGCTTTCTTT	CASSEAIWGNTEAFF
TRBD2	TRBJ2-6	TRBV27	NA	TGTGCCAGCAGTCGGGTGGGACTAGCTTCTTCTGGGGCCAACGTCCTGACTTTC	CASSRVGLASSGANVLTF
TRBD1	TRBJ1-2	TRBV4-3	NA	TGCGCCAGCAAACAGGGGGCAAGCTATGGCTACACCTTC	CASKQGASYGYTF
NA	TRBJ1-4	TRBV6-5	NA	TGTGCCAGCGGGAGGGAAGAAAAACTGTTTTTT	CASGREEKLFF
TRBD1	TRBJ2-1	TRBV9	NA	TGTGCCAGCAGCGTAGGGGAGGGGGACAGGGGGCACAATGAGCAGTTCTTC	CASSVGEGDRGHNEQFF
TRBD2	TRBJ2-2	TRBV6-2/TRBV6-3	once	TGTGCCAGCAGTCTCCGGGACTATATCACCGGGGAGCTGTTTTTT	CASSLRDYITGELFF